This T cell receptor beta chain was identified during a study of blood T cell repertoires in COVID-19 (dated by TCRdb to the early 2020s). Broadly, across the study: The collaborator samples originated in the United States, Italy and Spain and spanned the acute and convalescent phases of COVID-19. HLA class I and class II types, where available, came from metadata supplied by the sample provider rather than from assay-based typing. The material from the prospective study consisted of cDNA or gDNA derived from T cells, B-cell-depleted T cells, or PBMCs. The samples were drawn from the first 160 participants of the ongoing ImmuneRACE study and from 1,254 subjects provided by 6 global collaborators. Subjects who had been exposed to COVID-19, were actively infected with it, or had recovered from it provided the deeply sampled blood TCRbeta repertoires that made up the dataset. The repertoires were made available in a free public database intended to serve as a resource for research on the immune response to SARS-CoV-2. Sample metadata almost always included a de-identified subject ID, COVID-19 status, age in years and sex. General study outcomes and caveats: The quantity of clinical and demographic metadata differed by source and by participant and was supplied without curation.

With respect to this clone: Its target antigen remains unknown. The record has no base qualities; no much larger clone is one base away.

Each collaborating institution followed its own protocols to collect whole blood in K2EDTA tubes. Collaborator samples were shipped for TCRbeta analysis as frozen whole blood, isolated PBMCs, or DNA extracted from either sample type. The germline V gene specifies MNHEY as CDR1 and SVGEGT as CDR2. Compared with germline, V lacks 4 bases and J lacks 2 bases; bases without a gene match: 4. The CDR3 goes from the cysteine to the phenylalanine over 15 residues. Only the CDR3 DNA stays, 45 bases, in frame from base 1. TCRbeta CDR3 regions were amplified from genomic DNA using the immunoSEQ Assay, a bias-controlled multiplex PCR. The paper's processing steps were these. Within the assay, amplification of reference gene primers was used to estimate how many nucleated cells each sample contained. Sequence reads were collapsed and filtered to measure the absolute abundance of every unique TCRbeta CDR3 rearrangement. Productive Simpson clonality was computed per sample as the square root of Simpson's diversity index over productive rearrangements. TCRdb provides this immuneACCESS table in a form limited to in-frame rearrangements. Some clones are lacking; in checked studies, under half of them reflect an unresolved V gene, and why the rest are absent is not known. The V and J calls and clone size come from that table; D and trimming were worked out from the DNA. This sample has 100,000 to 150,000 clones in its table, and 82% of those were observed once. The top ten hold around 4.5% of the sample.

Material: peripheral blood. The chain links TRBV6-2 or TRBV6-3 with TRBJ2-4, with 8 bases in between that match TRBD1. The source is a woman between 65 and 79 years old with acute or convalescent COVID-19. The encoded CDR3 is CASSSAGGPKNIQYF. Here is the DNA: TGTGCCAGCAGTTCCGCAGGGGGCCCCAAAAACATTCAGTACTTC.